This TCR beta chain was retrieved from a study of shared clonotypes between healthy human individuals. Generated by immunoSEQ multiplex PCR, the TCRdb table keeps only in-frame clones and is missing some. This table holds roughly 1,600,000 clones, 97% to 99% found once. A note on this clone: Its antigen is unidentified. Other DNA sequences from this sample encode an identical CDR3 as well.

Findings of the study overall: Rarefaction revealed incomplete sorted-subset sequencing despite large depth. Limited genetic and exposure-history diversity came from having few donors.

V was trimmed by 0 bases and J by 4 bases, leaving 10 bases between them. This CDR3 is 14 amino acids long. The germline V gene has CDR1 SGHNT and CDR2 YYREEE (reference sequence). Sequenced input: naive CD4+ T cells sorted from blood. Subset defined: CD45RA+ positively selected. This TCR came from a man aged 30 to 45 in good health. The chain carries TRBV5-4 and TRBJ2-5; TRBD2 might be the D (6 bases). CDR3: CASSLGQGGETQYF. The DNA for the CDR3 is TGTGCCAGCAGCTTGGGGCAGGGAGGAGAGACCCAGTACTTC.